These T cell receptor beta chains were read from a single sample in a study of OX40 agonist ivuxolimab in advanced cancers. TCRdb's table, derived via immunoSEQ multiplex PCR, lists solely in-frame clones and lacks some. The sample has 90,000 to 95,000 clones, approximately 81% seen once. The specimen was CD4+ or CD8+ T cells sorted from blood, collected in a trial of the OX40 agonist ivuxolimab. All receptors derive from an adult with an advanced solid tumor such as melanoma, head and neck, liver or kidney cancer. The CDR3 runs from the conserved cysteine through the conserved F or W. Each record gives: D gene, V gene, CDR3 length, clone size, J gene, CDR3 DNA, CDR3 protein. A D gene is named only where the DNA matches it firmly. Only part of the rows carry a size: once, few, many, or a class if the clone is expanded.

D: NA; V: TRBV4-2; length: 13; size: NA; J: TRBJ1-1; DNA: TGTGCCAGCAGCCTCTCAGAGGACACTGAAGCTTTCTTT; CDR3: CASSLSEDTEAFF
D: TRBD2; V: TRBV5-1; length: 15; size: NA; J: TRBJ2-7; DNA: TGCGCCAGCAGCTTGGCTGCGGGGGGGCTCGGGGAGCAGTACTTC; CDR3: CASSLAAGGLGEQYF
D: TRBD1; V: TRBV10-3; length: 15; size: NA; J: TRBJ2-2; DNA: TGTGCCATCAGTAACCGGACAGGGCTAACCGGGGAGCTGTTTTTT; CDR3: CAISNRTGLTGELFF
D: TRBD1; V: TRBV5-1; length: 14; size: NA; J: TRBJ2-5; DNA: TGCGCCAGCAGCTCGGGACAGCCCCAAGAGACCCAGTACTTC; CDR3: CASSSGQPQETQYF
D: NA; V: TRBV5-1; length: 12; size: NA; J: TRBJ2-7; DNA: TGCGCCAGCAGCTTTATTGGAGGCGAGCAGTACTTC; CDR3: CASSFIGGEQYF
D: NA; V: TRBV10-3; length: 11; size: NA; J: TRBJ2-4; DNA: TGTGCGATCGGTGGGGAAAACATTCAGTACTTC; CDR3: CAIGGENIQYF
D: NA; V: TRBV11-2; length: 12; size: NA; J: TRBJ1-3; DNA: TGTGCCACTCGGAAACCTGGAAACACCATATATTTT; CDR3: CATRKPGNTIYF
D: NA; V: TRBV15; length: 15; size: NA; J: TRBJ2-2; DNA: TGTGCCACCAGTTCGGGCATTTCGAACACCGGGGAGCTGTTTTTT; CDR3: CATSSGISNTGELFF
D: NA; V: TRBV7-3; length: 16; size: NA; J: TRBJ2-2; DNA: TGTGCCAGCAGCGCTACCGGGACGCCGAACACCGGGGAGCTGTTTTTT; CDR3: CASSATGTPNTGELFF
D: TRBD1; V: TRBV7-9; length: 16; size: NA; J: TRBJ1-6; DNA: TGTGCCAGCAGCTCCTCCACAGGGGGAAATAATTCACCCCTCCACTTT; CDR3: CASSSSTGGNNSPLHF
D: TRBD1; V: TRBV12-5; length: 14; size: once; J: TRBJ1-4; DNA: TGTGCTAGTGGTTCGGACAGGGCGAGGGAAAAACTGTTTTTT; CDR3: CASGSDRAREKLFF
D: TRBD1; V: TRBV7-9; length: 16; size: NA; J: TRBJ1-5; DNA: TGTGCCAGCAGCTTAGGGACAGGGGGCCCGAATCAGCCCCAGCATTTT; CDR3: CASSLGTGGPNQPQHF
D: TRBD1; V: TRBV6-5; length: 16; size: NA; J: TRBJ1-6; DNA: TGTGCCAGCAGTTTAAGGGACAGGGCTAATAATTCACCCCTCCACTTT; CDR3: CASSLRDRANNSPLHF
D: TRBD2; V: TRBV28; length: 16; size: NA; J: TRBJ2-3; DNA: TGTGCCAGCAGTTTATTTAGCGGGGCTAGCACAGATGCGCAGTATTTT; CDR3: CASSLFSGASTDAQYF
D: TRBD1; V: TRBV6-1; length: 14; size: NA; J: TRBJ1-1; DNA: TGTGCCAGCAGCGCGGACAGGGGGAACACTGAAGCTTTCTTT; CDR3: CASSADRGNTEAFF
D: NA; V: TRBV7-2; length: 12; size: NA; J: TRBJ2-7; DNA: TGTGCCAGCAGCTTGGACAACAACGAGCAGTACTTC; CDR3: CASSLDNNEQYF
D: NA; V: TRBV18; length: 14; size: NA; J: TRBJ1-1; DNA: TGTGCCAGCTCACCTTACGGACAACTGACTGAAGCTTTCTTT; CDR3: CASSPYGQLTEAFF
D: NA; V: TRBV7-9; length: 18; size: NA; J: TRBJ2-5; DNA: TGTGCCAGCAGCCTCCTGCTCAACTTGGACAGCGTACAAGAGACCCAGTACTTC; CDR3: CASSLLLNLDSVQETQYF
D: NA; V: TRBV4-2; length: 17; size: NA; J: TRBJ2-3; DNA: TGTGCCAGCAGCCCAGTCCGCCTGGGGACCGGGGCAGATACGCAGTATTTT; CDR3: CASSPVRLGTGADTQYF
D: TRBD1; V: TRBV5-4; length: 15; size: NA; J: TRBJ1-6; DNA: TGTGCCAGCAGCGTGGGGACAGTCCTTAATTCACCCCTCCACTTT; CDR3: CASSVGTVLNSPLHF
D: NA; V: TRBV28; length: 14; size: NA; J: TRBJ2-1; DNA: TGTGCCAGCAGCCTCGGGACGCTTTACAATGAGCAGTTCTTC; CDR3: CASSLGTLYNEQFF
D: TRBD1; V: TRBV18; length: 15; size: once; J: TRBJ1-6; DNA: TGTGCCAGCTCACCCCGGGACAGGGAAGTTTCACCCCTCCACTTT; CDR3: CASSPRDREVSPLHF
D: NA; V: TRBV18; length: 16; size: NA; J: TRBJ2-1; DNA: TGTGCCAGCTCACCCTACAGCGGGACAGAGACAAATGAGCAGTTCTTC; CDR3: CASSPYSGTETNEQFF
D: NA; V: TRBV7-2; length: 15; size: NA; J: TRBJ1-2; DNA: TGTGCCAGCAGCCCATTGGACAGACCTAACTATGGCTACACCTTC; CDR3: CASSPLDRPNYGYTF
D: NA; V: TRBV28; length: 13; size: NA; J: TRBJ2-2; DNA: TGTGCCAGCAGTTTAGACATTCAGGGGGAGCTGTTTTTT; CDR3: CASSLDIQGELFF
D: NA; V: TRBV5-1; length: 14; size: few; J: TRBJ1-1; DNA: TGCGCCAGCAGCCCGCTGATCGGGAACACTGAAGCTTTCTTT; CDR3: CASSPLIGNTEAFF
D: NA; V: TRBV11-1; length: 12; size: NA; J: TRBJ1-2; DNA: TGTGCCAGCAGCTTAGAAGGGAATGGCTACACCTTC; CDR3: CASSLEGNGYTF
D: TRBD1; V: TRBV6-5; length: 15; size: NA; J: TRBJ1-3; DNA: TGTGCCAGCAGTCCCCAGGGGGTCTCTGGAAACACCATATATTTT; CDR3: CASSPQGVSGNTIYF
D: TRBD1; V: TRBV18; length: 16; size: few; J: TRBJ1-5; DNA: TGTGCCAGCTCCCTAAACACCGGGACAGAGCATCAGCCCCAGCATTTT; CDR3: CASSLNTGTEHQPQHF
D: NA; V: TRBV28; length: 15; size: NA; J: TRBJ1-2; DNA: TGTGCCAGCAGTTTATTGACGCCGTTAAAGTATGGCTACACCTTC; CDR3: CASSLLTPLKYGYTF
D: TRBD2; V: TRBV7-2; length: 18; size: NA; J: TRBJ2-1; DNA: TGTGCCAGCAGCTTAGCGGGCGGACTAGCGGGGGGGCGGCCTACAAGGTTCTTC; CDR3: CASSLAGGLAGGRPTRFF
D: NA; V: TRBV6-5; length: 15; size: NA; J: TRBJ2-6; DNA: TGTGCCAGCTCTGGGCGCTTCTCTGGGGCCAACGTCCTGACTTTC; CDR3: CASSGRFSGANVLTF
D: NA; V: TRBV18; length: 13; size: NA; J: TRBJ2-5; DNA: TGTGCCAGCTCACCAGGGCAGAAAGAGACCCAGTACTTC; CDR3: CASSPGQKETQYF
D: TRBD1; V: TRBV30; length: 11; size: NA; J: TRBJ1-2; DNA: TGTGCCTGGAGTGGACAGGGGGGCTACACCTTC; CDR3: CAWSGQGGYTF
D: TRBD2; V: TRBV19; length: 15; size: NA; J: TRBJ2-2; DNA: TGTGCCAGTACAACGGTAGCGGGGGGCACCGGGGAGCTGTTTTTT; CDR3: CASTTVAGGTGELFF
D: TRBD2; V: TRBV18; length: 17; size: NA; J: TRBJ2-2; DNA: TGTGCCAGCTCACCACCGAGAGCGGGGGCGAACACCGGGGAGCTGTTTTTT; CDR3: CASSPPRAGANTGELFF
D: NA; V: TRBV7-3; length: 14; size: once; J: TRBJ2-1; DNA: TGTGCCAGCAGCTTATCTCAGGGAAACAATGAGCAGTTCTTC; CDR3: CASSLSQGNNEQFF
D: TRBD1; V: TRBV12-5; length: 17; size: few; J: TRBJ2-3; DNA: TGTGCTAGTGCTTTGAGGCGCCCTGACAGGGACACAGATACGCAGTATTTT; CDR3: CASALRRPDRDTDTQYF
D: TRBD2; V: TRBV9; length: 19; size: NA; J: TRBJ2-7; DNA: TGTGCCAGCAGCGTAGGATCGAGCGGGGGGCGTCAACGCCGTCACGAGCAGTACTTC; CDR3: CASSVGSSGGRQRRHEQYF
D: TRBD1; V: TRBV11-2; length: 15; size: few; J: TRBJ1-5; DNA: TGTGCCAGCAGCTTAGAGACAGGGGCAGGTCAGCCCCAGCATTTT; CDR3: CASSLETGAGQPQHF
D: NA; V: TRBV5-1; length: 15; size: NA; J: TRBJ1-4; DNA: TGCGCCAGCAGCCCGAATCGGGAAGGGAATGAAAAACTGTTTTTT; CDR3: CASSPNREGNEKLFF